Listed below are T cell receptor beta chains from one sample, sequenced in a study of T cell repertoires in cytomegalovirus infection. TCRdb re-called the reads through MiXCR, storing one row per CDR3 protein. The sample shows just over 300,000 distinct CDR3 sequences, roughly 15% of them seen only once. Sequencing input: PBMCs. The receptors originated from a human donor in good health (CMV status not recorded). Some clones in this sample may be carry-over from other donors' samples. Each CDR3 is given with its conserved first and last residue. D genes are given only for firm matches. Clone size is not always given. Where it is, it says once, few, many or a class for expanded clones.

>-|-|TRBJ2-1|TRBV20-1
CSAPGDRYYNEQFF
TGCAGTGCCCCGGGGGACAGATACTACAATGAGCAGTTCTTC
>many|-|TRBJ2-2|TRBV24-1
CATRADSNTGELFF
TGTGCCACCAGGGCGGACAGTAACACCGGGGAGCTGTTTTTT
>few|-|TRBJ1-4|TRBV6-1
CASQKTNEKLFF
TGTGCCAGCCAGAAAACTAATGAAAAACTGTTTTTT
>few|TRBD2|TRBJ2-1|TRBV19
CASSRFPGGGSLNEQFF
TGTGCCAGTAGCCGTTTCCCCGGCGGGGGGTCTCTCAATGAGCAGTTCTTC
>-|-|TRBJ1-1|TRBV10-3
CAIKEGPLMNTEAFF
TGTGCCATCAAGGAGGGGCCGCTCATGAACACTGAAGCTTTCTTT
>few|TRBD1|TRBJ1-1|TRBV25-1
CASSDSLGQMNTEAFF
TGTGCCAGCAGTGACTCGCTGGGACAGATGAACACTGAAGCTTTCTTT
>-|-|TRBJ2-5|TRBV7-2
CASSPQGGGGETQYF
TGTGCCAGCAGCCCCCAAGGGGGGGGGGGTGAGACCCAGTACTTC
>-|TRBD2|TRBJ2-1|TRBV5-4
CASSLGGTSGGPGGREQFF
TGTGCCAGCAGCTTGGGGGGTACTAGCGGGGGGCCAGGAGGCCGTGAGCAGTTCTTC
>-|-|TRBJ2-7|TRBV7-8
CASSLVAETYEQYF
TGTGCCAGCAGCTTAGTGGCAGAGACCTACGAGCAGTACTTC
>many|-|TRBJ1-4|TRBV7-8
CASSLAWGAGEKLFF
TGTGCCAGCAGCTTAGCTTGGGGGGCTGGGGAAAAACTGTTTTTT
>once|TRBD2|TRBJ2-5|TRBV28
CASSLLLFERGAESQYF
TGTGCCAGCAGCCTGCTGCTATTTGAGCGGGGGGCAGAGTCCCAGTACTTC
>-|-|TRBJ2-7|TRBV18
CASSPGPGSYEQYF
TGTGCCAGCTCCCCTGGACCGGGGTCCTACGAGCAGTACTTC
>-|-|TRBJ1-1|TRBV7-2
CASSFTVRDEAFF
TGTGCCAGCAGCTTTACAGTAAGGGATGAAGCTTTCTTT
>-|-|TRBJ1-1|TRBV6-2/TRBV6-3
CASSYGRATEAFF
TGTGCCAGCAGTTACGGCAGGGCCACTGAAGCTTTCTTT
>many|-|TRBJ2-4|TRBV20-1
CSAIKLLRGLAKNIQYF
TGCAGTGCTATTAAACTACTCCGGGGACTCGCCAAAAACATTCAGTACTTC
>-|-|TRBJ2-7|TRBV28
CASRHDGYSYEQYF
TGTGCCAGCAGGCACGACGGATACTCCTACGAGCAGTACTTC
>few|-|TRBJ1-1|TRBV4-3
CASSQDGRNTEAFF
TGCGCCAGCAGCCAAGATGGGAGAAACACTGAAGCTTTCTTT
>few|-|TRBJ2-5|TRBV6-1
CASSPPGPQETQYF
TGTGCCAGCAGTCCTCCGGGACCTCAAGAGACCCAGTACTTC
>many|-|TRBJ2-3|TRBV5-5
CASSLAGQSTDTQYF
TGTGCCAGCAGCTTGGCCGGTCAGAGCACAGATACGCAGTATTTT
>few|-|TRBJ1-5|TRBV6-6
CASSQGGDQPQHF
TGTGCCAGCAGTCAGGGTGGCGATCAGCCCCAGCATTTT
>many|-|TRBJ1-4|TRBV7-9
CASSSGPSWEKLFF
TGTGCCAGCAGCTCCGGGCCTTCATGGGAAAAACTGTTTTTT
>-|-|TRBJ2-3|TRBV28
CASSLPKSSTDTQYF
TGTGCCAGCAGCCTCCCGAAGTCTAGCACAGATACGCAGTATTTT
>-|-|TRBJ1-1|TRBV7-2
CASSLVGGRDTEAFF
TGTGCCAGCAGCTTAGTAGGGGGGCGGGACACTGAAGCTTTCTTT
>many|TRBD1|TRBJ2-7|TRBV7-2
CASSRSGTGINYEQYF
TGTGCCAGCAGCCGGTCCGGGACAGGGATAAACTACGAGCAGTACTTC
>-|TRBD1|TRBJ1-1|TRBV6-2/TRBV6-3
CASRSDRKTEAFF
TGTGCCAGCAGATCGGACAGGAAGACTGAAGCTTTCTTT